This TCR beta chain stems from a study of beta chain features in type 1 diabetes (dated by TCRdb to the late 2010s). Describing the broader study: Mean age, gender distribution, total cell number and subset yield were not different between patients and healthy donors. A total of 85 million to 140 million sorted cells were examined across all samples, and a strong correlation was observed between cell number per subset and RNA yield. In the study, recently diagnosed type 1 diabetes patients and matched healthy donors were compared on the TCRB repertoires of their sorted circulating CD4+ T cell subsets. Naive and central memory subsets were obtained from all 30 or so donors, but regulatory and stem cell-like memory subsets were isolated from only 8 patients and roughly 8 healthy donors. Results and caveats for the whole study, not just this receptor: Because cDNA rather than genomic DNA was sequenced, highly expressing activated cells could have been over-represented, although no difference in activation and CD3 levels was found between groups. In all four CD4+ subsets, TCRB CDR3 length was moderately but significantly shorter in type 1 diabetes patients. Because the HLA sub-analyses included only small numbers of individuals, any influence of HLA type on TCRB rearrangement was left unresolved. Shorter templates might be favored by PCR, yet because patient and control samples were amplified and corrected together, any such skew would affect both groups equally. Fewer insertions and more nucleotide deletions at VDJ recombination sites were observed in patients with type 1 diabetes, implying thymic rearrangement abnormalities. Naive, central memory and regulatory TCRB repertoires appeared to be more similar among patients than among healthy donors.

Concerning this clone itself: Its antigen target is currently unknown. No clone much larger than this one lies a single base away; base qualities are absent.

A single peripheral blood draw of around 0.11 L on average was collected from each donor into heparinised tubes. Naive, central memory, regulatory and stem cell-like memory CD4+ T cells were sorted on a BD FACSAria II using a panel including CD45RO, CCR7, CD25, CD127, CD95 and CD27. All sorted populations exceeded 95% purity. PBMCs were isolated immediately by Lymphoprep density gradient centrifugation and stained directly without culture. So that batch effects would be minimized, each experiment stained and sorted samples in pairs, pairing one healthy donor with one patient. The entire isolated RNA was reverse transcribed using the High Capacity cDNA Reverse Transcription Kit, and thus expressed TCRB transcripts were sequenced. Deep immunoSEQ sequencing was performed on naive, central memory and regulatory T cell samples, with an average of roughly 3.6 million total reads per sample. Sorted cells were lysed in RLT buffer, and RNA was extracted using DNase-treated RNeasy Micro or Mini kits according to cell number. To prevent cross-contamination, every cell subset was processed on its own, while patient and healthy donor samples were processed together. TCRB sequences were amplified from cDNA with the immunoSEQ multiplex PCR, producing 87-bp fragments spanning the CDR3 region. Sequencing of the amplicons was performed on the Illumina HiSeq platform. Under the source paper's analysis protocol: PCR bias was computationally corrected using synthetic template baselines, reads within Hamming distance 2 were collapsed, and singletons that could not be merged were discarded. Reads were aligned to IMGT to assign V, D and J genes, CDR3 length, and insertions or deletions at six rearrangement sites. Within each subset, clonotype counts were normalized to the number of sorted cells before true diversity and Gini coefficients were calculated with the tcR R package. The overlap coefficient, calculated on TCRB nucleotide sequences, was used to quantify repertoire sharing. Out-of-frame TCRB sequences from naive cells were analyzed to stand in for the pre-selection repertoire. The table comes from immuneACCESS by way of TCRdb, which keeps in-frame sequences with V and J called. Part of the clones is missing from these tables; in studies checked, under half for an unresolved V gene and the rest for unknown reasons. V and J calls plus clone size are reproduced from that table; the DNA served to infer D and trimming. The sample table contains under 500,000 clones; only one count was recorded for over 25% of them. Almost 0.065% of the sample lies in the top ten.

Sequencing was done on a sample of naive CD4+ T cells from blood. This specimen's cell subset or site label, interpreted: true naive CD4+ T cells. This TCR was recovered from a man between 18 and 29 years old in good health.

The bases read TGTGCCAGCAGCTCGACCTGGAATGAGCAGTTCTTC. Its protein product is CASSSTWNEQFF. This sequence uses TRBV5-5 and TRBJ2-1, with the D gene too uncertain to name. The germline V gene (reference sequence) specifies SGHKS as CDR1 and YYEKEE as CDR2. The CDR3 goes from the cysteine to the phenylalanine over 12 residues. Only the CDR3 portion is preserved as DNA: 36 bases, with reading frame beginning at the first base. Relative to germline, V is 3 bases shorter and J is 7 bases shorter, with 8 bases between their ends. The reference TRBV5-5 and TRBJ2-1 proteins fill in what lies around the CDR3, so the full variable domain reads DAGVTQSPTHLIKTRGQQVTLRCSPISGHKSVSWYQQVLGQGPQFIFQYYEKEERGRGNFPDRFSARQFPNYSSELNVNALLLGDSALYLCASSSTWNEQFFGPGTRLTVL.